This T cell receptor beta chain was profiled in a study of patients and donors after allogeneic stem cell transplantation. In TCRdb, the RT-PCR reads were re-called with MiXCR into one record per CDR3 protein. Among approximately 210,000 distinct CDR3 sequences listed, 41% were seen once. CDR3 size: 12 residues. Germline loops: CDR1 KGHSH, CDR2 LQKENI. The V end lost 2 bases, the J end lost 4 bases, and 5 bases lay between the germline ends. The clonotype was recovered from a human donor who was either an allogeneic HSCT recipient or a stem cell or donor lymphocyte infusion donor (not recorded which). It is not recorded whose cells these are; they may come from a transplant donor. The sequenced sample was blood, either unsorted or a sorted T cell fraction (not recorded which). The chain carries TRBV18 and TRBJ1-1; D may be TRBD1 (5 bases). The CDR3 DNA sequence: TGTGCCAGCTCACCAGACAGCACTGAAGCTTTCTTT. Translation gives CASSPDSTEAFF.